The source of this TCR beta chain is a study of early T cells in non-severe SARS-CoV-2 infection. On the study more broadly: Unsorted whole-blood RNA was sequenced in bulk, leaving chains unpaired.

TCRdb fed the 5' RACE reads into MiXCR, producing one record per CDR3 protein. In the table there are around 83,000 distinct CDR3 sequences, over 9.5% of which are singletons. This clonotype was seen at least ten times. Between the trimmed V and J ends, which lost 3 bases and 3 bases, there was a span of 15 bases. Germline V gene data show CDR1 as MDHEN and CDR2 as SYDVKM. The CDR3 covers 15 residues. The rearrangement links TRBV28 to TRBJ2-7; D gene uncertain. This sequence was found in an adult who was a healthcare worker with PCR-confirmed SARS-CoV-2 infection or an uninfected control (not recorded which). The specimen was whole blood, collected at baseline. The CDR3 nucleotides are TGTGCCAGCAGTTTTTTCCACGGACCCTTCTACGAGCAGTACTTC. This sequence encodes CASSFFHGPFYEQYF.